This note documents a single TCR beta chain sequence. Its cognate antigen has yet to be identified. No clone much larger than this one lies a single base away; base qualities are absent. This sample was taken from a study of shared clonotypes between healthy human individuals (dated by TCRdb to 2020 to 2021). Background for the entire study: A couple of women and a few men aged 18 to 49 years were included in the cohort. For each donor, CD4 naive and CD4 memory were each run on three plates, CD8 naive on two plates, and CD8 memory on one plate. To estimate repertoire size and how much clonotype sharing occurs between individuals, the study deeply sequenced the blood TCR repertoires of a handful of healthy adults. Libraries were prepared and TCR repertoires were sequenced by different laboratories using diverse techniques, in order to increase sequencing depth and limit assay-specific biases. Leukapheresis yielded between about 0.94 and 8.9 billion PBMCs per donor. Study-wide conclusions, independent of this receptor: Sharing across a few donors was observed for approximately 5% of naive CD4, less than 4% of naive CD8, over 2% of memory CD4, and over 0.3% of memory CD8 clonotypes. The small number of donors limited the genetic and exposure-history diversity represented. Rarefaction of sorted-subset datasets indicated incomplete sequencing despite the large sequencing depth. Compared with non-shared clonotypes, clonotypes shared by all four sorted-subset donors had higher generation probabilities. Estimated clonotype richness was generally larger for naive than for memory subsets. Based on pairwise subsampling, the degree of clonotype sharing among donors was expected to be affected by sequencing depth. Sampling was restricted to blood, and TCR repertoires in tissues likely differ from the TCR repertoires found in blood.

The donors were healthy, HIV-negative adults with no recently reported acute infections or vaccinations. Only Caucasian adults living in Nashville, Tennessee, USA were represented among the donors. CD4+ T cells were enriched by magnetic negative selection; naive cells were then positively selected on CD45RA, and the negative fraction formed the memory subset. Blood was obtained by leukapheresis, after which PBMCs were separated by Ficoll-Histopaque density gradient centrifugation and cryopreserved in liquid nitrogen vapor phase. Analytical flow cytometry was used to check the purity and quantity of each magnetically sorted T cell population. Genomic DNA was isolated from each sorted fraction and quantified by UV absorbance on a Nanodrop 2000c. Using the deep immunoSEQ assay, TCR CDR3 regions were amplified from genomic DNA by multiplex PCR. For each cell subset, the extracted genomic DNA was distributed evenly across all wells of several immunoSEQ 96-well plates, and each plate served as one replicate. Each replicate PCR for sorted subsets received around 200 ng genomic DNA, equal to roughly 30,000 T cell genomes. Purified libraries were measured with a Qubit 3.0 fluorometer, size-checked on a Bioanalyzer 2100, and measured again with the KAPA Library Quantification kit. Every immunoSEQ 96-well plate was sequenced on a separate single-read 150-cycle Illumina NextSeq 550 flow cell. In the paper's pipeline: Because only junctional sequences without quality scores were contained in the immunoSEQ output, filtering matching that applied to full-length reads could not be performed. To assign V/J genes and CDR3, sequences were annotated using PyIR, a Python wrapper for IgBLAST v1.9, with IMGT germline references. Any read was removed if the V/J assignment was weak (E-value above 1e-6), the CDR3 was missing, or the read contained stop codons, out-of-frame junctions, or ambiguous translated residues. A V3J clonotype was defined by an identical inferred V gene, J gene, and CDR3 amino acid sequence. Percentage overlap between repertoires was calculated by dividing the number of shared unique clonotypes by the size of the smaller repertoire. RTK rarefaction, the Chao1 estimator, and Recon v2.1 estimates of unobserved clonotypes were used to assess repertoire richness. Generation probabilities for all TCRbeta clonotypes obtained by the gDNA method from several donors were computed using OLGA. This immuneACCESS table, as held by TCRdb, lists in-frame sequences with V and J called but not all clones. Of the missing ones, under half trace to an unresolved V gene in checked studies; the others have no known cause. V and J calls plus clone size are reproduced from that table; the DNA served to infer D and trimming. This sample comprises some 2.4 million clones, approximately 94% of them detected only once. 0.36% of the sample is in the top ten clones.

The trim is 0 bases for V and 2 bases for J, with a gap of 8 bases between the germline ends. The germline V gene yields SGHTA for CDR1 and FQGNSA for CDR2. Including the terminal cysteine and phenylalanine, the CDR3 comprises 14 residues. The CDR3 DNA has 42 bases and is translated from base 1. The receptor comes from a man aged 18 to 30 in good health. Some clones in this sample may be carry-over from other donors' samples. The sequence joins TRBV7-2 to TRBJ2-7; tentative D gene TRBD1, with 6 bases matching. Sequencing was performed on naive CD4+ T cells from PBMCs. This sample's cell subset or site label indicates: CD45RA+ positively selected. The bases are TGTGCCAGCAGCTTAGCGGGGACAACCTACGAGCAGTACTTC. This translates into CASSLAGTTYEQYF.